This entry lists 2 T cell receptor beta chains sequenced from one sample in a study of blood T cell repertoires in COVID-19. Generated by immunoSEQ multiplex PCR, the TCRdb table keeps only in-frame clones and is missing some. The sample consists of approximately 250,000 clones, roughly 82% of them appearing once. Sample: peripheral blood. The receptors derive from a woman aged 35 to 49 who had recovered from COVID-19.

The chain is built from TRBV5-1 and TRBJ1-5; D may be TRBD1 (6 bases). The V gene's germline CDR1 is SGHRS and CDR2 YFSETQ. The CDR3 loop spans 15 amino acids. The germline V and J ends were trimmed by 0 bases and 7 bases, with 14 bases remaining between them. The CDR3 here is CASSLAEGQGQPQHF. In DNA form, the CDR3 reads TGCGCCAGCAGCTTGGCCGAGGGCCAGGGGCAGCCCCAGCATTTT.

The rearrangement links TRBV24-1 to TRBJ1-2; TRBD1 might be the D (5 bases). Germline assignment: CDR1 KGHDR and CDR2 SFDVKD. Trimming left V 4 bases short and J 5 bases short, with 13 bases between. The CDR3 is 14 amino acids. In DNA, the CDR3 is TGTGCCACCAGTGACTCAGGGCAAGAATATGGCTACACCTTC. The encoded protein is CATSDSGQEYGYTF.